The rows below give T cell receptor beta chains drawn from one sample of a study of early T cells in non-severe SARS-CoV-2 infection. TCRdb recomputed calls from the 5' RACE reads with MiXCR, one row per CDR3 protein. The sample carries 85,000 to 95,000 distinct CDR3 sequences, approximately 16% recorded once. The sequences come from whole blood, collected at baseline. The receptors come from an adult who was a healthcare worker with PCR-confirmed SARS-CoV-2 infection or an uninfected control (not recorded which). Each CDR3 is given with its conserved first and last residue. The D gene is left open where the match is weak. Clone size is given for some rows only: seen once, a few or many times, or a class if the clone is expanded.

TRBV11-2	few	TRBJ2-5	TRBD1	CASSLGGRGYQETQYF	TGTGCCAGCAGCTTAGGAGGCAGGGGGTACCAAGAGACCCAGTACTTC
TRBV20-1	few	TRBJ2-7	.	CSARDPNLRTLSEQYF	TGCAGTGCTAGAGACCCGAATCTGCGGACGCTCTCCGAGCAGTACTTC
TRBV30	.	TRBJ1-5	.	CAWSSVGNQPQHF	TGTGCCTGGAGCTCGGTGGGCAATCAGCCCCAGCATTTT
TRBV30	few	TRBJ2-7	TRBD2	CAWSQTSGPTYEQYF	TGTGCCTGGAGCCAGACTAGCGGACCAACCTACGAGCAGTACTTC
TRBV7-9	many	TRBJ2-1	.	CASSLPGSEQFF	TGTGCCAGCAGCTTACCAGGGAGTGAGCAGTTCTTC
TRBV24-1	few	TRBJ2-1	.	CATRTQYEQFF	TGTGCCACCCGCACTCAGTATGAGCAGTTCTTC
TRBV14	few	TRBJ2-2	TRBD1	CASSLTGATGELFF	TGTGCCAGCAGCCTCACAGGGGCCACCGGGGAGCTGTTTTTT
TRBV11-2	few	TRBJ2-1	TRBD2	CASSGQEASGSYNEQFF	TGTGCCAGCAGCGGGCAAGAGGCTAGCGGCTCCTACAATGAGCAGTTCTTC
TRBV24-1	few	TRBJ2-1	.	CATSDTRWTARGSSYNEQFF	TGTGCCACCAGTGATACCCGTTGGACAGCCCGGGGGAGCTCCTACAATGAGCAGTTCTTC
TRBV4-1	many	TRBJ1-4	.	CASSQDLGRPYGEKLFF	TGCGCCAGCAGCCAAGATCTTGGCCGTCCCTATGGTGAAAAACTGTTTTTT
TRBV4-2	.	TRBJ2-7	.	CASSQDLRPITEQYF	TGTGCCAGCAGCCAAGACCTACGCCCTATTACGGAGCAGTACTTC
TRBV29-1	.	TRBJ2-1	TRBD2	CSGYIAGARLEQFF	TGCAGCGGATATATAGCGGGAGCCCGCCTTGAGCAGTTCTTC
TRBV20-1	many	TRBJ2-1	TRBD2	CSAAPGLATPLLFF	TGCAGTGCTGCACCGGGACTAGCTACCCCGCTGCTGTTCTTC
TRBV3-1	.	TRBJ2-7	TRBD2	CASSHVGAGAGEQYF	TGTGCCAGCAGCCATGTTGGAGCGGGAGCTGGCGAGCAGTACTTC
TRBV19	.	TRBJ2-7	TRBD1	CASSVSGTGSYEQYF	TGTGCCAGTAGTGTATCCGGGACAGGGAGTTACGAGCAGTACTTC
TRBV19	many	TRBJ2-2	TRBD1	CASRFRQGSGELFF	TGTGCCAGTAGATTTAGACAGGGTTCCGGGGAGCTGTTTTTT
TRBV4-1	.	TRBJ2-3	TRBD2	CASSHGSGRVSDTQYF	TGCGCCAGCAGCCATGGTAGCGGGAGAGTCTCAGATACGCAGTATTTT
TRBV6-4	few	TRBJ2-3	.	CASSDRGVTDTQYF	TGTGCCAGCAGTGACAGGGGAGTCACAGATACGCAGTATTTT
TRBV2	.	TRBJ2-3	.	CASSAGRSTSTDTQYF	TGTGCCAGCAGTGCGGGGAGGAGTACTAGCACAGATACGCAGTATTTT
TRBV4-3	.	TRBJ1-1	.	CASSHPGGGAEAFF	TGCGCCAGCAGCCACCCTGGGGGAGGTGCTGAAGCTTTCTTT
TRBV12-3/TRBV12-4	.	TRBJ2-3	TRBD2	CASSPGTSGGDTQYF	TGTGCCAGCAGTCCCGGGACTAGCGGGGGAGATACGCAGTATTTT
TRBV10-2	many	TRBJ2-7	TRBD1	CASRNRDRTYEQYF	TGCGCCAGCAGGAACCGGGACAGAACCTACGAGCAGTACTTC
TRBV20-1	.	TRBJ1-1	TRBD1	CSARVTKTGVTEAFF	TGCAGTGCTAGAGTCACCAAGACAGGGGTGACTGAAGCTTTCTTT
TRBV7-9	few	TRBJ2-1	TRBD2	CAGQAGGNNEQFF	TGTGCCGGCCAGGCGGGAGGCAACAATGAGCAGTTCTTC
TRBV28	.	TRBJ2-1	.	CATSIRQYFSYNEQFF	TGTGCCACCTCGATCAGACAGTATTTCTCCTACAATGAGCAGTTCTTC
TRBV7-9	.	TRBJ2-7	.	CAILEQYF	TGTGCCATCTTGGAGCAGTACTTC
TRBV28	.	TRBJ2-1	.	CASSPSRGLGSLTYNEQFF	TGTGCCAGCAGTCCATCCAGGGGCCTCGGGAGCCTAACATACAATGAGCAGTTCTTC
TRBV28	.	TRBJ1-2	TRBD1	CASSGGQGANYGYTF	TGTGCCAGCAGTGGGGGCCAGGGGGCGAACTATGGCTACACCTTC